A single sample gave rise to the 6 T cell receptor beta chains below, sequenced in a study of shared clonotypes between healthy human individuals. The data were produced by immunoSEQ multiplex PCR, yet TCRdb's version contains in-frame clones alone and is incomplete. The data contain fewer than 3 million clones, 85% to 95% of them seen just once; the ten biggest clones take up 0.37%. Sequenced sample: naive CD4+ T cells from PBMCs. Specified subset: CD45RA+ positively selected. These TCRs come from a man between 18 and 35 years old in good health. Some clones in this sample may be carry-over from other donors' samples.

CDR3 amino acids: CASSQDRRTFTGELFF. The CDR3 DNA follows: TGCGCCAGCAGCCAAGATCGGCGGACCTTCACCGGGGAGCTGTTTTTT. The chain is built from TRBV4-3 and TRBJ2-2, with D uncertain. The V gene lost 0 bases and the J gene lost 4 bases, with 12 bases spanning the gap. Per germline, CDR1 LGHNA and CDR2 YSLEER. CDR3 size: 16 residues.

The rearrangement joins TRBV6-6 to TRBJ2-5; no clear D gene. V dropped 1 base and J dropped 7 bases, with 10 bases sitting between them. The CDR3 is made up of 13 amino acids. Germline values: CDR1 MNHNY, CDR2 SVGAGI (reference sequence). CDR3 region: CASSYYRLGTQYF. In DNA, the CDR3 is TGTGCCAGCAGTTACTACCGCTTGGGGACCCAGTACTTC.

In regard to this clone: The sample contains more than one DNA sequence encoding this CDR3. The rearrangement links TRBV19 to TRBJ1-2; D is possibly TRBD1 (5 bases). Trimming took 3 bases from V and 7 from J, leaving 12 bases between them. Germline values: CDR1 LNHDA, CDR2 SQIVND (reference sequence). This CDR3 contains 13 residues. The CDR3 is CASSIRQGSGYTF. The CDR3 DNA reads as TGTGCCAGTAGTATCCGGCAGGGCTCTGGCTACACCTTC.

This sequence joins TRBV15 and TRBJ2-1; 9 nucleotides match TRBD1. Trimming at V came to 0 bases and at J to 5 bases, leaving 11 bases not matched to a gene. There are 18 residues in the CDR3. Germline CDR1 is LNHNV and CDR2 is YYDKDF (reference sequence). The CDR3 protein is CATSRDWFGTGINNEQFF. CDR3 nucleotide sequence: TGTGCCACCAGCAGAGATTGGTTCGGGACAGGGATCAACAATGAGCAGTTCTTC.

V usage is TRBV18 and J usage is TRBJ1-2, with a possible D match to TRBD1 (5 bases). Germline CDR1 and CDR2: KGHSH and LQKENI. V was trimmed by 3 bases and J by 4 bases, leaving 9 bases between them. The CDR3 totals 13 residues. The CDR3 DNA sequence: TGTGCCAGCTCACCGGGACGGCCCTATGGCTACACCTTC. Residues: CASSPGRPYGYTF.

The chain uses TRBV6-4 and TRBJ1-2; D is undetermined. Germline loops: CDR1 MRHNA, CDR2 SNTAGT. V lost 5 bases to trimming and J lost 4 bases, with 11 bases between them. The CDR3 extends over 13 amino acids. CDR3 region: CASSNSFGYGYTF. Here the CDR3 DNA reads TGTGCCAGCAGTAACAGCTTTGGCTATGGCTACACCTTC.